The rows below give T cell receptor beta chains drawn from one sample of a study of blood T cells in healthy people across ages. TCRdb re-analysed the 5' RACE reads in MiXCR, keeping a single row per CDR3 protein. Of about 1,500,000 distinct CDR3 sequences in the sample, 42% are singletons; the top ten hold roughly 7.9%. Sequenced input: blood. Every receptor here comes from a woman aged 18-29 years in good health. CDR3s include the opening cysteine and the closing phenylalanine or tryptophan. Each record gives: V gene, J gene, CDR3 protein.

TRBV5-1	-	CASSLEPIRPSEQYF
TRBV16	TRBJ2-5	CASTQQGTQETQYF
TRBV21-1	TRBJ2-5	CASSKPSVAGGRETQYF
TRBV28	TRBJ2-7	CASSLPDFVHEQYF
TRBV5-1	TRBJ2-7	CASSSAAGSTYEQYF
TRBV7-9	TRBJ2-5	CASSFFRGPYQETQYF
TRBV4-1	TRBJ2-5	CASSQGWREGMETQYF
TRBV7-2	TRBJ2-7	CASSWESGISYEQYF
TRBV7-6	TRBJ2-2	CASSLAGGPDGELFF
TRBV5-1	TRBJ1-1	CASSLAPGTNTEAFF
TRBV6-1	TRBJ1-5	CASRLVRQGNQPQHF
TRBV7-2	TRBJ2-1	CASSLRLAGVGGHEQFF
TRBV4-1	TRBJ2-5	CTSSQVVTSGQETQYF
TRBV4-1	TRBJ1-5	CASSLGRMSNQPQHF
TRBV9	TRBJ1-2	CASSGETGGIYGYTF
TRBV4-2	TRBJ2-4	CASSQDFTGQGNIQYF
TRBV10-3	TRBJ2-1	CAIRPSGTGSYNEQFF
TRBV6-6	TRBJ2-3	CASRASGSGTDTQYF
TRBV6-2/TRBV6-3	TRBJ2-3	CASSYLGTQYF
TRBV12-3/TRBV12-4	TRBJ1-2	CASTPGQRPFYGYTF
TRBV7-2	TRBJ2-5	CASSLAGGREETQYF
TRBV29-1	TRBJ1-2	CSVVSGSGYGYTF
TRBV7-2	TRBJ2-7	CASSQRQGGSYEQYF
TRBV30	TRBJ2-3	CAWTRGSGTDTQYF
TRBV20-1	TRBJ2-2	CSARVERGGELFF
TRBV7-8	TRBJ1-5	CASSLARLAGNQPQHF
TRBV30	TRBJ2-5	CAYTGGNEQYF
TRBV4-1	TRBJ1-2	CASSPKDWGDINYGYTF
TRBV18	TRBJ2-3	CASSPPRSTDTQYF
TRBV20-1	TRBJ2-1	CSARAFTWGDEQFF
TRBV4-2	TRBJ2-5	CASSQDGGVRETQYF
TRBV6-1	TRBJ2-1	CASSDRLAGETGEQFF
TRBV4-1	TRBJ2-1	CASSQAGLAGWLYNEQFF
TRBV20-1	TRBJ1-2	CSAPWRGAIHYGYTF
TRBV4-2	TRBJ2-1	CASSPGLAGGSYNEQFF
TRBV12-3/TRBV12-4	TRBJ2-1	CASSLQRGDYNEQFF
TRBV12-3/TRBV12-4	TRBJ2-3	CASSSGIAGSDTQYF